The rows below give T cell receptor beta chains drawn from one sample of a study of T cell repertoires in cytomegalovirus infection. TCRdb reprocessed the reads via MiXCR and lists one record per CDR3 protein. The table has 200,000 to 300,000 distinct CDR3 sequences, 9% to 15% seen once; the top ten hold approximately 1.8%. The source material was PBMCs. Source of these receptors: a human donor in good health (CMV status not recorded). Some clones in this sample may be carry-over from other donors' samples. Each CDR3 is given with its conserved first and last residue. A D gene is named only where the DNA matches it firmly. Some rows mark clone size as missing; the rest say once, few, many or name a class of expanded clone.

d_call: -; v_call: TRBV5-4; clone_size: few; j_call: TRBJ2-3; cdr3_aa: CASSLSAFGDTQYF; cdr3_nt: TGTGCCAGCAGCTTGTCCGCTTTCGGGGATACGCAGTATTTT
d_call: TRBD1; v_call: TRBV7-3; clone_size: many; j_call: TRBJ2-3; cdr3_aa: CASSLDRDGTDTQYF; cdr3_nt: TGTGCCAGCAGCTTAGACAGGGACGGCACAGATACGCAGTATTTT
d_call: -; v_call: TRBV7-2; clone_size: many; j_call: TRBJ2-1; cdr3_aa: CASSPTRNEQFF; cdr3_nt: TGTGCCAGCAGTCCAACCCGGAATGAGCAGTTCTTC
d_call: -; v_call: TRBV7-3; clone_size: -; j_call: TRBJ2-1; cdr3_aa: CASSLNSPGNEQFF; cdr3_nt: TGTGCCAGCAGCTTAAACTCCCCGGGGAATGAGCAGTTCTTC
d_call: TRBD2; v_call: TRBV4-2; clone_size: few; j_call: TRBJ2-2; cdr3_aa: CASSQDLADGTGELFF; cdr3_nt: TGTGCCAGCAGCCAAGATCTAGCGGACGGCACCGGGGAGCTGTTTTTT
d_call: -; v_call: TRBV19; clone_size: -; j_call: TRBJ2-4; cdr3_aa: CASTQQGGIAKNIQYF; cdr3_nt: TGTGCCAGTACTCAGCAAGGAGGGATAGCCAAAAACATTCAGTACTTC
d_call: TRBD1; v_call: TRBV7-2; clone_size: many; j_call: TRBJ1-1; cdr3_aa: CASSLAGQGAAEAFF; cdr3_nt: TGTGCCAGCAGCTTAGCGGGACAGGGGGCCGCTGAAGCTTTCTTT
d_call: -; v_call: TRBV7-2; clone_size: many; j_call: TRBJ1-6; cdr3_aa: CASSLGSSYNSPLHF; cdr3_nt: TGTGCCAGCAGCTTAGGCAGCTCCTATAATTCACCCCTCCACTTT
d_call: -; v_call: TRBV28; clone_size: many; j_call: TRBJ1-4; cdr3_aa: CASSHYELFF; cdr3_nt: TGTGCCAGCAGTCATTACGAACTGTTTTTT
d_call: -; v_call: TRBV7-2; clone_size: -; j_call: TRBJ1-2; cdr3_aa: CASSQYRADGYTF; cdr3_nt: TGTGCCAGCAGCCAGTACAGGGCGGACGGCTACACCTTC
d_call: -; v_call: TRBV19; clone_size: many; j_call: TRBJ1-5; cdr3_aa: CASSIGENQPQHF; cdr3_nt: TGTGCCAGTAGTATCGGAGAAAATCAGCCCCAGCATTTT
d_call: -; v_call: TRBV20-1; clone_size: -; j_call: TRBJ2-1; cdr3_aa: CSARFPGNEQFF; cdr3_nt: TGCAGTGCTAGGTTCCCTGGCAATGAGCAGTTCTTC
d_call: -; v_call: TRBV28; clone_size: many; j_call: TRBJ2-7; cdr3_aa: CASSLSRQDYEQYF; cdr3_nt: TGTGCCAGCAGTTTGTCGAGACAGGATTACGAGCAGTACTTC
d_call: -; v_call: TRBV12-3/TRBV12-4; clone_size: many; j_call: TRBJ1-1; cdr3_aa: CASSLGTPEAFF; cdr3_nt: TGTGCCAGCAGTTTAGGGACCCCAGAAGCTTTCTTT
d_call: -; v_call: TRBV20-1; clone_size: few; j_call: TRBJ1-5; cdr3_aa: CSASRGHNQPQHF; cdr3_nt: TGCAGTGCTAGCCGGGGGCACAATCAGCCCCAGCATTTT
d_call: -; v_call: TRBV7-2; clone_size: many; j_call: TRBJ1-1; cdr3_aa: CASSVDRLVTEAFF; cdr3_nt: TGTGCCAGCAGCGTGGACAGATTAGTCACTGAAGCTTTCTTT
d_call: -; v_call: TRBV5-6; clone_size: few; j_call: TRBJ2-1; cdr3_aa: CASSTYNEQFF; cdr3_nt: TGTGCCAGCAGCACCTACAATGAGCAGTTCTTC
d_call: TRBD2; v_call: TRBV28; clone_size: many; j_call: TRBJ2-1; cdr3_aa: CASSLGGPRGEDNEQFF; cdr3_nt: TGTGCCAGCAGCCTAGGTGGACCGCGGGGGGAAGACAATGAGCAGTTCTTC
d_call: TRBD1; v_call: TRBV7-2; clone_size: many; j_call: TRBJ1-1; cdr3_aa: CASSLRTGLNTEAFF; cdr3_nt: TGTGCCAGCAGCTTAAGGACAGGGCTGAACACTGAAGCTTTCTTT
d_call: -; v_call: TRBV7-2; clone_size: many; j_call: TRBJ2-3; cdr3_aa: CASSLAYQRKDTQYF; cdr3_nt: TGTGCCAGCAGCTTAGCGTACCAGAGAAAGGATACGCAGTATTTT
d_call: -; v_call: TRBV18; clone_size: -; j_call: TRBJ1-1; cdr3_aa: CASSPLAIEPEAFF; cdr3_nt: TGTGCCAGCTCACCGCTCGCCATCGAGCCTGAAGCTTTCTTT
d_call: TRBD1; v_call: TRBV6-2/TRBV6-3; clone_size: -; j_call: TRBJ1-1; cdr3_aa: CASSYDNRGEAFF; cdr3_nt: TGTGCCAGCAGTTACGATAACAGGGGTGAAGCTTTCTTT
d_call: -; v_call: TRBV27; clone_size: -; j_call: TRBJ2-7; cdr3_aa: CASSREQADYEQYF; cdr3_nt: TGTGCCAGCAGTAGGGAACAGGCCGACTACGAGCAGTACTTC
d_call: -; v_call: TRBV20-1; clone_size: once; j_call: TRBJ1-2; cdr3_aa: CSATGVYGYTF; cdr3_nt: TGCAGTGCTACAGGTGTCTATGGCTACACCTTC
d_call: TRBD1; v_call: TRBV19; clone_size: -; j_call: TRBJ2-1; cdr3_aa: CASTLDRGSNEQFF; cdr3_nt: TGTGCCAGTACACTGGACAGGGGAAGCAATGAGCAGTTCTTC
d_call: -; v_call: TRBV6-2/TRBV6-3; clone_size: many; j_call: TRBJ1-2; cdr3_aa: CASTEGGRAYGYTF; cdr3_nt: TGTGCCAGCACCGAGGGAGGACGAGCGTATGGCTACACCTTC
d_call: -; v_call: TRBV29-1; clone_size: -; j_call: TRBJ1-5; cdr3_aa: CSVRTTNQPQHF; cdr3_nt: TGCAGCGTTCGCACCACCAATCAGCCCCAGCATTTT
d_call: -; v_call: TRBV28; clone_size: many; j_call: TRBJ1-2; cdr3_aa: CASSPRGTFKGDGYTF; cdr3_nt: TGTGCCAGCAGTCCCCGTGGTACCTTCAAAGGAGATGGCTACACCTTC
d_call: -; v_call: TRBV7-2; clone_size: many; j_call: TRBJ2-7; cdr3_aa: CASSTPITGVEGEQYF; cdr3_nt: TGTGCCAGCAGCACTCCTATCACGGGGGTAGAAGGCGAGCAGTACTTC
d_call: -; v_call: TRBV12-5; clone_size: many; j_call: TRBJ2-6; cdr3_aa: CASGLIGGTGANVLTF; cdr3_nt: TGTGCTAGTGGTTTGATAGGTGGAACTGGGGCCAACGTCCTGACTTTC
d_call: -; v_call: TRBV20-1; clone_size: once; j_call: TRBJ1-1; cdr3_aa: CSANVQGYGPFF; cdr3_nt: TGCAGTGCTAATGTACAGGGATATGGACCTTTCTTT
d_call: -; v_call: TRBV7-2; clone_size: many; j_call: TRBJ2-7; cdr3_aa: CASSPPRDNTYEQYF; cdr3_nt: TGTGCCAGCAGCCCCCCACGGGACAACACCTACGAGCAGTACTTC
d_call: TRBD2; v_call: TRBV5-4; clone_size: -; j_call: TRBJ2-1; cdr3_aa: CASSSLAGGRDEQFF; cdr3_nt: TGTGCCAGCAGCTCACTAGCGGGAGGTAGGGATGAGCAGTTCTTC
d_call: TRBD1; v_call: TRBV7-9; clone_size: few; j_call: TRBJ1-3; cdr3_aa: CASSLGGGRIRNTIYF; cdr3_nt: TGTGCCAGCAGCTTAGGAGGGGGCAGGATTCGAAACACCATATATTTT
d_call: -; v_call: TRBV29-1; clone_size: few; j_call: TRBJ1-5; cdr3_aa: CSGPAHSNQPQHF; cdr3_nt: TGCAGCGGGCCAGCTCATAGCAATCAGCCCCAGCATTTT
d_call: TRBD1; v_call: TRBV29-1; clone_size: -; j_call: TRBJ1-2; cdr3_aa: CSVGGTGYGYTF; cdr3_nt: TGCAGCGTTGGGGGGACAGGGTATGGCTACACCTTC
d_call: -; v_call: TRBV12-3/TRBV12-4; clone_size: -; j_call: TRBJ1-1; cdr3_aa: CASSFEGFEAFF; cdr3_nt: TGTGCCAGCAGTTTTGAGGGGTTTGAAGCTTTCTTT
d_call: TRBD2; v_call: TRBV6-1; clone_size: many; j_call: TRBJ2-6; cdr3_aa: CASTDPGGGFHSGANVLTF; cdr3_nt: TGTGCCAGCACCGATCCCGGGGGGGGGTTCCACTCTGGGGCCAACGTCCTGACTTTC
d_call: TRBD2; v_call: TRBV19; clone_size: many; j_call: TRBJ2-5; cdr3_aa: CASSKTSGGQETQYF; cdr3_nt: TGTGCCAGTAGCAAGACTAGCGGGGGCCAAGAGACCCAGTACTTC
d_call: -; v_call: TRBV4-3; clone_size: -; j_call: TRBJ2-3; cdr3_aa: CASSHGTGTGAGDTQYF; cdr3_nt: TGCGCCAGCAGCCATGGGACCGGTACAGGTGCAGGAGATACGCAGTATTTT
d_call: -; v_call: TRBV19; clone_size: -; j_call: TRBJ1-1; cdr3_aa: CASSNLGGTEAFF; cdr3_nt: TGTGCCAGTAGTAATCTCGGAGGCACTGAAGCTTTCTTT
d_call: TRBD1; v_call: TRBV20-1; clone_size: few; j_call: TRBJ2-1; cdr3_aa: CSAASRDSYNEQFF; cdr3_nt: TGCAGTGCTGCCTCCCGGGACAGCTACAATGAGCAGTTCTTC
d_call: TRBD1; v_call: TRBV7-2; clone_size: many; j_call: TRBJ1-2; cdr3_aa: CASSLVWGQGHGYTF; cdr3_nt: TGTGCCAGCAGCTTAGTTTGGGGACAGGGCCATGGCTACACCTTC
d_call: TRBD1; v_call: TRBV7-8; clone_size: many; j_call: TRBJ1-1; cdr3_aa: CAISLGTGKIFF; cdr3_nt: TGTGCCATTTCACTTGGGACAGGGAAAATTTTCTTT
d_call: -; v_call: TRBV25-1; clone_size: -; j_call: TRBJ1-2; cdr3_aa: CASSELGGANYGYTF; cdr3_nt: TGTGCCAGCAGTGAATTGGGGGGGGCCAACTATGGCTACACCTTC
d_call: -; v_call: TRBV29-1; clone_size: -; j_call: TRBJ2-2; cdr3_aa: CSVEVAGSTGELFF; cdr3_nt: TGCAGCGTTGAGGTTGCAGGGTCCACCGGGGAGCTGTTTTTT
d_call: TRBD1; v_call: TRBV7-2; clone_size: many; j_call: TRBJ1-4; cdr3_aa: CASSVGTAGFNEKLFF; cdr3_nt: TGTGCCAGCAGCGTGGGGACAGCCGGATTCAATGAAAAACTGTTTTTT
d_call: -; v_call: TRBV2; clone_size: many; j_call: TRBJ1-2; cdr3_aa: CASDRDRNYGYTF; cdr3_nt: TGTGCCAGCGATCGAGACAGAAACTATGGCTACACCTTC
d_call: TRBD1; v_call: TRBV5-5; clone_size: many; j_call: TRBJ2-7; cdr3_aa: CASSLIPTGTYEQYF; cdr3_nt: TGTGCCAGCAGTTTAATTCCGACAGGGACCTACGAGCAGTACTTC
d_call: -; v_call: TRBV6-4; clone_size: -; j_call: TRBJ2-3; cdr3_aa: CASRGDADTQYF; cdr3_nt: TGTGCCAGCAGGGGAGACGCAGATACGCAGTATTTT